Listed here are 10 T cell receptor beta chains from one sample, sequenced in a study of T cell responses to AZD1222 COVID-19 vaccine. Repertoires were generated with immunoSEQ multiplex PCR, while TCRdb's copy carries only in-frame clones and drops some. The table includes approximately 180,000 clones, about 90% detected once. Sequenced material: peripheral blood, taken on day 0 of AZD1222 vaccination. The receptor set was obtained from an adult in good health.

The gene calls are TRBV7-8 and TRBJ2-2, with D uncertain. V was clipped by 1 base and J by 0 bases, with 9 bases between them. Germline CDR1 and CDR2: SGHVS and FQNEAQ. The CDR3 is 16 residues long. CDR3 nucleotide sequence: TGTGCCAGCAGCTTAGTGGAGCGCACGAACACCGGGGAGCTGTTTTTT. It codes for CASSLVERTNTGELFF.

This chain uses TRBV2 with TRBJ2-5, with D perhaps TRBD1 (5 bases). The CDR3 is made up of 12 amino acids. Per the germline V gene, CDR1 is SNHLY and CDR2 is FYNNEI. V was cut by 8 bases and J by 2 bases, with 9 bases left in between. CDR3: CASRRQQETQYF. The CDR3 nucleotides are TGTGCCAGCCGAAGACAGCAAGAGACCCAGTACTTC.

CDR3 region: CASSPPWTGGSNQPQHF. The CDR3 DNA reads as TGTGCCAGCTCACCACCGTGGACAGGGGGCTCCAATCAGCCCCAGCATTTT. The chain recombines TRBV18 with TRBJ1-5; TRBD1 aligns across 11 bases. Germline values: CDR1 KGHSH, CDR2 LQKENI. This CDR3 has 17 amino acids. The ends lost 0 bases at V and 3 bases at J; junction bases unmatched: 4.

J is TRBJ1-2 and V is TRBV6-5, with D uncertain. Germline-derived CDR1 and CDR2 are MNHEY and SVGAGI. Trimming removed 2 bases from V and 3 bases from J, with 16 bases in between. CDR3 length equals 16 residues. The CDR3 DNA follows: TGTGCCAGCAGTTACACAACCCGGCCAGGCGACTATGGCTACACCTTC. This sequence encodes CASSYTTRPGDYGYTF.

The CDR3 DNA follows: TGTGCCAGTAGTACCAATCTAGCGACCCAGTACTTC. Its protein product is CASSTNLATQYF. The chain joins TRBV19 to TRBJ2-5, with TRBD2 as a possible D gene (5 bases). Germline V gene data show CDR1 as LNHDA and CDR2 as SQIVND (reference sequence). The CDR3 sequence is 12 residues long. V was shortened by 4 bases and J by 7 bases, with 10 bases between the two germline ends.

The chain links TRBV5-1 to TRBJ1-4; 7 bases fit TRBD1. This CDR3 has 16 amino acids. Trimming took 1 base from V and 0 from J; bases not matched to a gene: 3. The V gene's germline CDR1 is SGHRS and CDR2 YFSETQ. As DNA, the CDR3 is TGCGCCAGCAGCTTGCAGGGGGGAGCAACTAATGAAAAACTGTTTTTT. Amino acids: CASSLQGGATNEKLFF.

This clone was detected a few times. The chain is built from TRBV29-1 and TRBJ2-3; D call uncertain. The CDR3 has 12 amino acids. Germline CDR1 reads SQVTM; CDR2 reads ANQGSEA. The V and J ends lost 1 base and 0 bases respectively, with 2 bases between them. The CDR3 coding sequence is TGCAGCGTTGAAGGGAGCACAGATACGCAGTATTTT. This codes for CSVEGSTDTQYF.

This clone has just a few counts. J is TRBJ2-1 and V is TRBV10-3; D is ambiguous. This CDR3 spans 12 amino acids. Trimming shortened V by 3 bases and J by 6 bases, and 6 bases separated the two germline ends. CDR1 is ENHRY and CDR2 is SYGVKD in the germline V gene. In DNA form, the CDR3 reads TGTGCCATCAGTGATGTGGGCAATGAGCAGTTCTTC. This codes for CAISDVGNEQFF.

J is TRBJ2-7 and V is TRBV7-6, with D perhaps TRBD2 (5 bases). This CDR3 spans 13 amino acids. The germline V gene encodes CDR1 SGHVS and CDR2 FNYEAQ. The ends were cut back, 1 base at V and 4 bases at J, with 8 bases in the middle. The CDR3 is CASSLEKRYEQYF. The CDR3 DNA follows: TGTGCCAGCAGCTTAGAAAAGCGGTACGAGCAGTACTTC.

In its sample, this clone was seen a few times. This chain joins TRBV28 and TRBJ1-2; 7 positions match TRBD1. In germline, CDR1 is MDHEN, CDR2 SYDVKM. The length of the CDR3 is 14 residues. The trim removed 1 base at V and 8 bases at J, leaving 7 bases unmatched. DNA of the CDR3: TGTGCCAGCAGTTTATTAGGGACAGCGGCCGGCTACACCTTC. Amino acid sequence: CASSLLGTAAGYTF.